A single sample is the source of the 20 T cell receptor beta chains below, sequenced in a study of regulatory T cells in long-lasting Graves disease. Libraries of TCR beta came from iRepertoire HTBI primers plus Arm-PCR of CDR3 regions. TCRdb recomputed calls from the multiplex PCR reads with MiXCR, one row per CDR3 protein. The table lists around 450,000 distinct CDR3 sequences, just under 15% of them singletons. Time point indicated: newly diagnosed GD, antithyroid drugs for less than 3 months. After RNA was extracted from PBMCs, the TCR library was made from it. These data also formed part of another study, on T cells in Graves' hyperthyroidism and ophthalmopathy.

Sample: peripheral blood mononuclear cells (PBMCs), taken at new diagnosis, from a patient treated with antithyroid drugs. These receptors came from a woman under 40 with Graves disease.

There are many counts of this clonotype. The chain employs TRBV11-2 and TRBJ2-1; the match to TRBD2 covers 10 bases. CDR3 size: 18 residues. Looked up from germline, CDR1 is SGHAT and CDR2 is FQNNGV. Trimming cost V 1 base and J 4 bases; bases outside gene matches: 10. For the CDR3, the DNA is TGTGCCAGCAGCTTAGGAACTAGCGGGGAGAGGGGATACAATGAGCAGTTCTTC. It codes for CASSLGTSGERGYNEQFF. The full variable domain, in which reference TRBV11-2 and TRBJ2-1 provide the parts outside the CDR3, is EAGVAQSPRYKIIEKRQSVAFWCNPISGHATLYWYQQILGQGPKLLIQFQNNGVVDDSQLPKDRFSAERLKGVDSTLKIQPAKLEDSAVYLCASSLGTSGERGYNEQFFGPGTRLTVL.

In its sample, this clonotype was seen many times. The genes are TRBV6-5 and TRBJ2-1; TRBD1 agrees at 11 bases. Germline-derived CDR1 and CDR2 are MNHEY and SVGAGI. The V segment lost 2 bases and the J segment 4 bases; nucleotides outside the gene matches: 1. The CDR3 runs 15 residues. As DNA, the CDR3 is TGTGCCAGCAGTTACGGGACAGGGGGATACAATGAGCAGTTCTTC. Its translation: CASSYGTGGYNEQFF.

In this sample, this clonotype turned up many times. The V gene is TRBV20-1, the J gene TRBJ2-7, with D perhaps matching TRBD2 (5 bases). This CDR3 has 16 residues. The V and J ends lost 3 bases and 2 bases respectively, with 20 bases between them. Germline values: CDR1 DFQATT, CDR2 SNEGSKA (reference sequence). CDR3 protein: CSARAPGRSDTYEQYF. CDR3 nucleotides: TGCAGTGCTAGGGCCCCGGGAAGGTCGGATACCTACGAGCAGTACTTC.

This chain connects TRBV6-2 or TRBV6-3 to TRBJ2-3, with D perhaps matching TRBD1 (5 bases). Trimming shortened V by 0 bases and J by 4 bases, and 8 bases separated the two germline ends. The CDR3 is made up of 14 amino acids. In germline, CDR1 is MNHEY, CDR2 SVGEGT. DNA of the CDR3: TGTGCCAGCAGTTACTCAAGGGGTCCAGATACGCAGTATTTT. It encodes CASSYSRGPDTQYF.

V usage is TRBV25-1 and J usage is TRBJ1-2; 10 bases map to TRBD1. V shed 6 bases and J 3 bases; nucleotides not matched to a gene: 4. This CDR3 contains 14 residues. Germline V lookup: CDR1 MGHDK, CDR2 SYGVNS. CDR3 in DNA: TGTGCCAGCAGAGGGGACAGGGGTGACTATGGCTACACCTTC. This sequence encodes CASRGDRGDYGYTF.

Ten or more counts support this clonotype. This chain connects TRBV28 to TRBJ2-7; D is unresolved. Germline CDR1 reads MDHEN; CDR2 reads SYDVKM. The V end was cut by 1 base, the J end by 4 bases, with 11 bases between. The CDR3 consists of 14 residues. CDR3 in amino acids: CASSLLAETYEQYF. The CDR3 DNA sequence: TGTGCCAGCAGTTTATTGGCGGAAACATACGAGCAGTACTTC. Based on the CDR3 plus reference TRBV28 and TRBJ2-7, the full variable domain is DVKVTQSSRYLVKRTGEKVFLECVQDMDHENMFWYRQDPGLGLRLIYFSYDVKMKEKGDIPEGYSVSREKKERFSLILESASTNQTSMYLCASSLLAETYEQYFGPGTRLTVT.

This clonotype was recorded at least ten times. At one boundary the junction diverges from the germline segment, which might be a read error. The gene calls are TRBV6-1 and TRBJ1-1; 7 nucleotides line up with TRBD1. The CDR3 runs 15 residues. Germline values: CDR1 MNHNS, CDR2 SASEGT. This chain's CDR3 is CASSEGGGPRPKAFF. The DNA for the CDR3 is TGTGCCAGCAGTGAGGGAGGGGGCCCGCGGCCAAAAGCCTTCTTT.

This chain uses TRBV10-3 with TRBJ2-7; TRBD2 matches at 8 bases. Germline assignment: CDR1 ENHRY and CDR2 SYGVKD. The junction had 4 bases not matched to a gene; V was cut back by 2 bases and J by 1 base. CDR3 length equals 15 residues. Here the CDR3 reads CAISEVSGASYEQYF. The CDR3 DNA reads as TGTGCCATCAGTGAGGTTAGCGGGGCTTCCTACGAGCAGTACTTC.

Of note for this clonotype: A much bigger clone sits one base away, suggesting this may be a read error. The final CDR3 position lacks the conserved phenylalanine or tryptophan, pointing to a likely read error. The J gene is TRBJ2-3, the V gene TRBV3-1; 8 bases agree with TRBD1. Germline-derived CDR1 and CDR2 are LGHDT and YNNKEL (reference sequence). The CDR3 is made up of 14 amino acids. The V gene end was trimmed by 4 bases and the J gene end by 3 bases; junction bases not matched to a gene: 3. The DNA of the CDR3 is TGTGCCAGCAGCCGGCAGGGGGCAACAGATACGCAGTATCTT. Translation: CASSRQGATDTQYL.

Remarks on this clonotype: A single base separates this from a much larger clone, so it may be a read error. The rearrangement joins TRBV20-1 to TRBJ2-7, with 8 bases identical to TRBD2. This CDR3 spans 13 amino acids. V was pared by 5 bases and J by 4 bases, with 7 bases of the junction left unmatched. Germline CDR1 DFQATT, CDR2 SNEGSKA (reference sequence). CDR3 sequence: CSAEAGGGYEQYF. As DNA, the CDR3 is TGCAGTGCTGAGGCGGGAGGAGGGTACGAGCAGTACTTC.

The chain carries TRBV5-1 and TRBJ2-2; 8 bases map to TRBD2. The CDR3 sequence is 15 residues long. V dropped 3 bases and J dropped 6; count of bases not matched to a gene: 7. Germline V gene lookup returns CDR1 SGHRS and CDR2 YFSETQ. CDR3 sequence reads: CASSSLAGGAGELFF. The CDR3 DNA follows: TGCGCCAGCAGCTCACTTGCGGGAGGCGCCGGGGAGCTGTTTTTT.

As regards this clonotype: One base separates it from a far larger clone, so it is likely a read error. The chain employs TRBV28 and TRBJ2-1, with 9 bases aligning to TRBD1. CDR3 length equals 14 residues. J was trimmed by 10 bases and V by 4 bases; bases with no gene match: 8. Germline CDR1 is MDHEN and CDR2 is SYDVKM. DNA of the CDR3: TGTGCCAGCAGTTCGGGACAGGGTCCCCACGAGCAGTTCTTC. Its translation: CASSSGQGPHEQFF. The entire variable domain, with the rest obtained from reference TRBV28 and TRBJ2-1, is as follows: DVKVTQSSRYLVKRTGEKVFLECVQDMDHENMFWYRQDPGLGLRLIYFSYDVKMKEKGDIPEGYSVSREKKERFSLILESASTNQTSMYLCASSSGQGPHEQFFGPGTRLTVL.

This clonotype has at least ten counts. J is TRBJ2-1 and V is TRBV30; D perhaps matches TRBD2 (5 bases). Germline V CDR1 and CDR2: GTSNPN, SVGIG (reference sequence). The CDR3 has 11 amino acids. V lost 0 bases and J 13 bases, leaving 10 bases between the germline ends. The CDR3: CAWSVGGGQFF. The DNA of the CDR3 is TGTGCCTGGAGTGTAGGAGGTGGACAGTTCTTC.

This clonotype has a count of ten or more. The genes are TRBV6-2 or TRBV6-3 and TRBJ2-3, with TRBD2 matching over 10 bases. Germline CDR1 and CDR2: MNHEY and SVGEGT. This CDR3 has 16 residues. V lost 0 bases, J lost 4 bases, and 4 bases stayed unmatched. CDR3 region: CASSYSGTSDADTQYF. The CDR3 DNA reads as TGTGCCAGCAGTTACTCCGGGACTAGCGACGCAGATACGCAGTATTTT.

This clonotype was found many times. CDR3 bases: TGTGCCAGCAGCTTGGACCCGACTCCGGAGACCCAGTACTTC. It yields the protein CASSLDPTPETQYF. V and J are TRBV5-5 and TRBJ2-5; no clear D. V was cut by 0 bases and J by 5 bases, with 11 bases left in between. Germline CDR1 SGHKS, CDR2 YYEKEE (reference sequence). The CDR3 runs to 14 residues.

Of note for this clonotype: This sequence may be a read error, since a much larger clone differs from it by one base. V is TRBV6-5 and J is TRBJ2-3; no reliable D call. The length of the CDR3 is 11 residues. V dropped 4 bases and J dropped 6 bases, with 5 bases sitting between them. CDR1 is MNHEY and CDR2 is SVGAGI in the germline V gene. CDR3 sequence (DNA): TGTGCCAGCAGTTTCTGGGATACGCAGTATTTT. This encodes CASSFWDTQYF.

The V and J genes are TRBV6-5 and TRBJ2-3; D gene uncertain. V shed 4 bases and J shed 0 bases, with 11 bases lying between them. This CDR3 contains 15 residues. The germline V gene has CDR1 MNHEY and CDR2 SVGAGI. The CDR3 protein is CASSLGPPSTDTQYF. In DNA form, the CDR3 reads TGTGCCAGCAGTTTGGGCCCCCCTAGCACAGATACGCAGTATTTT.

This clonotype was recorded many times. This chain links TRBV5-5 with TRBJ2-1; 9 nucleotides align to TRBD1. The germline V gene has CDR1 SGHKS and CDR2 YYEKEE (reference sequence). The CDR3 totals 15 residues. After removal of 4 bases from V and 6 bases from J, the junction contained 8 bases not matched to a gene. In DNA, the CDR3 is TGTGCCAGCAGCACGGGACAGGGACTGGGCAATGAGCAGTTCTTC. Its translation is CASSTGQGLGNEQFF. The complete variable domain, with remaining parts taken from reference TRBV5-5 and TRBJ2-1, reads DAGVTQSPTHLIKTRGQQVTLRCSPISGHKSVSWYQQVLGQGPQFIFQYYEKEERGRGNFPDRFSARQFPNYSSELNVNALLLGDSALYLCASSTGQGLGNEQFFGPGTRLTVL.

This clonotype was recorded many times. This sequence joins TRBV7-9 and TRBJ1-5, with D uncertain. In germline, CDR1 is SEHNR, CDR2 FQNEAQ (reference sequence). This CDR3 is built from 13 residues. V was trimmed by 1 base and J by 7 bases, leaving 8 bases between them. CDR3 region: CASSLGEVQPQHF. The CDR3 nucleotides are TGTGCCAGCAGCTTAGGCGAAGTGCAGCCCCAGCATTTT. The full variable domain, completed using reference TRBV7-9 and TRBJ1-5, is DTGVSQNPRHKITKRGQNVTFRCDPISEHNRLYWYRQTLGQGPEFLTYFQNEAQLEKSRLLSDRFSAERPKGSFSTLEIQRTEQGDSAMYLCASSLGEVQPQHFGDGTRLSIL.

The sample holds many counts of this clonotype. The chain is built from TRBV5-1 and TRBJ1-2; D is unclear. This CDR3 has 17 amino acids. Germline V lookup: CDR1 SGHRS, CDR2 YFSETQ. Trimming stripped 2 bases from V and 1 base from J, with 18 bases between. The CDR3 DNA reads TGCGCCAGCAGCTTAACCAACTCTAGGGCAGTTAACTATGGCTACACCTTC. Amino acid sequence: CASSLTNSRAVNYGYTF.